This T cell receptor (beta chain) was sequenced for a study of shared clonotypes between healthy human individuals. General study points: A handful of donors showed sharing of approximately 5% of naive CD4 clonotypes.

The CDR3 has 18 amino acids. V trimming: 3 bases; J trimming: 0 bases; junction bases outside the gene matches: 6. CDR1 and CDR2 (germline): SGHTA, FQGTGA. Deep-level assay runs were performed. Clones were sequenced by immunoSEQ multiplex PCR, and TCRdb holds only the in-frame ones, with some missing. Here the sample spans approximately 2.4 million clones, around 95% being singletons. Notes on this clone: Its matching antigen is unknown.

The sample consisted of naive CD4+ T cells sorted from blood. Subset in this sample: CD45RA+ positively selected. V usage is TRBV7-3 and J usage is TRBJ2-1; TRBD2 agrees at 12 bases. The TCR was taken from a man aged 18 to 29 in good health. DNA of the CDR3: TGTGCCAGCAGCTTTACTAGCGGGGGGCGGAGCTCCTACAATGAGCAGTTCTTC. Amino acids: CASSFTSGGRSSYNEQFF.